A selection of T cell receptor beta chains follows, all from one sample in a study of cytomegalovirus exposure and HLA in healthy donors. Profiling relied on immunoSEQ multiplex PCR, and the TCRdb table lists in-frame clones only, not all of them. The sample consists of 100,000 to 150,000 clones, roughly 80% of them appearing once. Sequencing was performed on PBMCs. Receptors originate from a man aged 60 to 75 in good health and CMV-seropositive. Both conserved end residues are part of each CDR3. The D gene is left open where the match is weak. Size is stated for part of the rows, as once, few or many counts, or as a class when the clone is expanded.

clone size	D gene	V gene	J gene	CDR3 protein	CDR3 DNA
.	TRBD2	TRBV18	TRBJ2-7	CASSPRGTSFSYEQYF	TGTGCCAGCTCACCACGCGGGACTAGTTTCTCCTACGAGCAGTACTTC
.	TRBD1	TRBV25-1	TRBJ2-7	CASYGTDSYEQYF	TGTGCCAGCTACGGGACAGACTCCTACGAGCAGTACTTC
.	.	TRBV16	TRBJ1-6	CASSQHENSPLHF	TGTGCCAGCAGCCAACATGAGAATTCACCCCTCCACTTT
.	TRBD1	TRBV7-3	TRBJ2-2	CASSPTGGIGELFF	TGTGCCAGCAGCCCGACAGGGGGAATCGGGGAGCTGTTTTTT
.	.	TRBV6-1	TRBJ1-5	CASSEARQVQPQHF	TGTGCCAGCAGTGAAGCAAGACAGGTCCAGCCCCAGCATTTT
.	.	TRBV29-1	TRBJ2-3	CSVGQTNTQYF	TGCAGCGTTGGACAGACCAATACGCAGTATTTT
.	TRBD2	TRBV4-1	TRBJ2-2	CASSQGGSGRYTGELFF	TGCGCCAGCAGCCAAGGGGGGAGCGGGAGATACACCGGGGAGCTGTTTTTT
.	TRBD2	TRBV10-3	TRBJ2-1	CAISAFLAGSTNEQFF	TGTGCCATCAGTGCCTTCTTAGCGGGGAGTACTAATGAGCAGTTCTTC
.	.	TRBV18	TRBJ1-1	CASSLTGFPEAFF	TGTGCCAGCTCACTAACGGGTTTCCCTGAAGCTTTCTTT
once	TRBD1	TRBV28	TRBJ2-7	CASSRLGQGGYEQYF	TGTGCCAGCAGCCGTCTCGGACAGGGCGGATACGAGCAGTACTTC
.	.	TRBV11-2	TRBJ2-1	CASSLGRGQHNEQFF	TGTGCCAGCAGCTTAGGCCGAGGACAGCACAATGAGCAGTTCTTC
.	.	TRBV30	TRBJ1-5	CAWSAPNDLRGNQPQHF	TGTGCCTGGAGCGCCCCGAATGACCTCAGGGGTAATCAGCCCCAGCATTTT
once	.	TRBV29-1	TRBJ1-1	CSPEGRERWNTEAFF	TGCAGCCCCGAAGGCCGGGAGCGGTGGAACACTGAAGCTTTCTTT
.	.	TRBV27	TRBJ1-5	CASSSRQGNQPQHF	TGTGCCAGCAGTTCAAGACAGGGCAATCAGCCCCAGCATTTT
.	.	TRBV13	TRBJ2-1	CASSFSGNEQFF	TGTGCCAGCAGTTTTAGCGGCAATGAGCAGTTCTTC
.	TRBD2	TRBV18	TRBJ2-3	CASSPTALSGGPGSPDTQYF	TGTGCCAGCTCACCAACCGCTCTGAGCGGGGGGCCAGGGTCCCCAGATACGCAGTATTTT
.	TRBD2	TRBV7-8	TRBJ2-7	CASSFGGRARYEQYF	TGTGCCAGCAGCTTTGGCGGGAGGGCCAGGTACGAGCAGTACTTC
.	TRBD1	TRBV10-1	TRBJ1-1	CASRADRSSTEAFF	TGCGCCAGCAGAGCGGACAGGTCCTCGACTGAAGCTTTCTTT
.	.	TRBV6-5	TRBJ2-1	CASSTGSEQFF	TGTGCCAGCAGCACAGGCAGTGAGCAGTTCTTC
once	TRBD1	TRBV28	TRBJ1-2	CASSGPGGQRARNTF	TGTGCCAGCAGTGGTCCCGGGGGACAGCGGGCTCGAAACACCTTC
few	.	TRBV5-1	TRBJ2-2	CASSLELVGGELFF	TGCGCCAGCAGCTTGGAGCTAGTTGGGGGGGAGCTGTTTTTT
.	TRBD1	TRBV29-1	TRBJ1-1	CSVEDNRGPMNTEAFF	TGCAGCGTTGAAGATAACAGGGGGCCTATGAACACTGAAGCTTTCTTT
.	TRBD2	TRBV10-3	TRBJ2-7	CAISFGLAGGAGEQYF	TGTGCCATCAGTTTTGGACTAGCGGGAGGAGCGGGCGAGCAGTACTTC
.	.	TRBV15	TRBJ2-7	CATSRDGYRAYEQYF	TGTGCCACCAGCAGAGATGGCTACAGGGCCTACGAGCAGTACTTC
.	TRBD1	TRBV18	TRBJ2-7	CASSPSGGAGEQYF	TGTGCCAGCTCTCCCTCAGGGGGCGCGGGGGAGCAGTACTTC
.	TRBD1	TRBV5-1	TRBJ2-7	CASSLAHRGPSYEQYF	TGCGCCAGCAGCTTGGCCCACAGGGGGCCCTCCTACGAGCAGTACTTC
.	TRBD2	TRBV27	TRBJ2-1	CASNPVGLAGAWQFF	TGTGCCAGCAACCCCGTTGGACTAGCGGGAGCGTGGCAGTTCTTC
.	TRBD1	TRBV6-6	TRBJ2-1	CASSPGTGLRRFF	TGTGCCAGCAGTCCCGGGACAGGGCTTAGGCGGTTCTTC
.	TRBD1	TRBV5-1	TRBJ1-2	CASSRGQVRDYGYTF	TGCGCCAGCAGCCGGGGACAGGTCCGGGACTATGGCTACACCTTC
.	TRBD1	TRBV18	TRBJ1-2	CASSPTGVGGYTF	TGTGCCAGCTCACCGACAGGGGTCGGTGGCTACACCTTC
.	TRBD1	TRBV28	TRBJ1-2	CASSLSTGLYGYTF	TGTGCCAGCAGTTTATCGACAGGGCTCTATGGCTACACCTTC
.	.	TRBV30	TRBJ1-1	CAWSVWGRLNTEAFF	TGTGCCTGGAGTGTTTGGGGGCGTCTGAACACTGAAGCTTTCTTT
.	.	TRBV28	TRBJ2-7	CASSELDSSYEQYF	TGTGCCAGCAGTGAATTGGACAGCTCCTACGAGCAGTACTTC
.	TRBD1	TRBV7-9	TRBJ2-1	CASSLNPSGQGDNEQFF	TGTGCCAGCAGCTTAAATCCCTCGGGACAGGGGGACAATGAGCAGTTCTTC
.	TRBD1	TRBV6-5	TRBJ1-3	CASTNGQGTGNTIYF	TGTGCCAGCACCAATGGACAGGGAACAGGAAACACCATATATTTT
.	.	TRBV7-9	TRBJ1-1	CASSLGETGSDTEAFF	TGTGCCAGCAGCTTAGGGGAAACAGGGTCGGACACTGAAGCTTTCTTT